Listed below are T cell receptor beta chains from one sample, sequenced in a study of T cell changes during pregnancy in multiple sclerosis. Clones were read by immunoSEQ multiplex PCR, and TCRdb kept only the in-frame ones, dropping some. The table shows tens of thousands of clones, with around nine tenths occurring only once. The source material was peripheral blood, sampled in the first trimester of pregnancy. The receptor source for this set is a female donor in good health, enrolled as a control in a pregnancy study. Each CDR3 is given without its conserved first and last residue. Some rows mark clone size as missing; the rest say once, few, many or name a class of expanded clone.

>TRBJ2-1|TRBV27|NA
ASRPIAGGYNEQF
>TRBJ1-2|TRBV4-3|NA
ASSQDKQGSNGYT
>TRBJ2-7|TRBV7-9|NA
ASSHDTLPYEQY
>TRBJ2-7|TRBV18|NA
ASSPPPGQGAYEQY
>TRBJ2-7|TRBV28|NA
ASSFDNRGMFYEQY
>TRBJ2-1|TRBV27|NA
ASNIGEGSEQF
>TRBJ1-2|TRBV5-6|NA
ASSTGTGGRNYGYT
>TRBJ1-2|TRBV11-1|NA
ASSNRTGSYGYT
>TRBJ1-1|TRBV6-5|NA
ASSRGRANTEAF
>TRBJ2-4|TRBV28|NA
ATIDRGGNIQY
>TRBJ2-3|TRBV21-1|NA
ASSPGGSSGRCTDTQY
>TRBJ2-1|TRBV6-5|NA
ASSYWRGQGYNEQF
>TRBJ1-6|TRBV19|NA
ASSIKTVNSPLH
>TRBJ1-6|TRBV9|NA
ASSADRVSSYNSPLH
>TRBJ2-1|TRBV2|NA
ASRSPGLAPDSYNEQF
>TRBJ2-3|TRBV6-6|few
ASSLSGEGDTQY
>TRBJ2-7|TRBV6-5|NA
ASSVTGGAWEQY
>TRBJ1-2|TRBV7-9|NA
ASSLGSGGFYGYT
>TRBJ2-3|TRBV19|NA
ASSARTSGRTDTQY
>TRBJ2-2|TRBV30|NA
AWSTSGRETGELF
>TRBJ1-1|TRBV28|NA
ASSFSGLEAF
>TRBJ2-7|TRBV11-1|NA
ASSASTVSSYEQY
>TRBJ2-7|TRBV2|NA
ASTKGYYEQY
>TRBJ2-1|TRBV6-5|once
ASTMGQGAVYEQF
>TRBJ2-2|TRBV6-4|NA
ASSDTVYRNTGELF
>TRBJ2-7|TRBV7-8|NA
ASSLRQGAGEQY
>TRBJ1-6|TRBV14|NA
ASSQDAGSRSPLH
>TRBJ2-1|TRBV4-3|NA
ASSQVPTSGPSYNEQF
>TRBJ1-2|TRBV27|NA
ASSSQGGIYGYT
>TRBJ2-2|TRBV11-2|NA
ASSLDLAGATGELF
>TRBJ1-6|TRBV28|NA
ASSPSGTGDSPLH
>TRBJ1-4|TRBV7-8|NA
ASSLGGGGGEKLF
>TRBJ2-1|TRBV15|NA
ATSRDLAGEQF
>TRBJ2-5|TRBV27|NA
ASSLRRQETQY
>TRBJ1-2|TRBV5-4|NA
ASSSGGSSSNYGYT
>TRBJ1-2|TRBV5-1|NA
ASSFSPNYGYT
>TRBJ2-1|TRBV5-4|NA
ASSKDRTSRHNEQF
>TRBJ2-3|TRBV4-3|NA
ASSQVGLAGFGTQY
>TRBJ2-2|TRBV7-8|NA
ASSLARVPTGELF
>TRBJ2-1|TRBV28|NA
ASSPPGLAGNNEQF
>TRBJ1-1|TRBV7-2|few
ASSYPRQMNTEAF
>TRBJ2-1|TRBV30|NA
AWSGSSFDEQF
>TRBJ1-5|TRBV5-1|NA
ASSLGGQRDQPQH
>TRBJ1-5|TRBV28|NA
ASGEPRDRPQH
>TRBJ2-7|TRBV6-1|NA
AGDTGTGGYEQY
>TRBJ1-2|TRBV2|few
ASSEGTGYGYT
>TRBJ2-3|TRBV9|NA
ASSAGELGGSTDTQY
>TRBJ2-5|TRBV5-4|NA
ASSWGPTGPETQY
>TRBJ2-3|TRBV9|NA
ASSVEGQRDTQY
>TRBJ2-3|TRBV5-1|NA
ASSLGTLADTQY
>TRBJ2-7|TRBV7-8|NA
ASSLGRGGQGAYPWYEQY
>TRBJ2-5|TRBV7-9|few
ASSPRQSGGETQY
>TRBJ2-3|TRBV10-3|NA
AISERGGQSMDTQY
>TRBJ2-5|TRBV5-6|once
ASSLGLAGALGETQY